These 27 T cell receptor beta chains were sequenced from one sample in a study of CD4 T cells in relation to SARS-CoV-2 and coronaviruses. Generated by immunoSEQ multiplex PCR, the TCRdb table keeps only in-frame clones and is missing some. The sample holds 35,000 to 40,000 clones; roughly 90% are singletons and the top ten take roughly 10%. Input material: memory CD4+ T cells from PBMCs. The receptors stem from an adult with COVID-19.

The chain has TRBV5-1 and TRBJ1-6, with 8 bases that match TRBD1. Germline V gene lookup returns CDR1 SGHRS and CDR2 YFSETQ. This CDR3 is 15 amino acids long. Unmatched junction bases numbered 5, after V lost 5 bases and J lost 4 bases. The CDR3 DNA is TGCGCCAGCAGGGGACAGGCGGAATATAATTCACCCCTCCACTTT. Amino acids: CASRGQAEYNSPLHF.

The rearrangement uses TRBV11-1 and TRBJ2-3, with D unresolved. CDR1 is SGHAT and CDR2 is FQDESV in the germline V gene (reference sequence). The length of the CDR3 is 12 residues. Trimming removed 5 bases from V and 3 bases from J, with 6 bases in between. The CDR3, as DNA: TGTGCCAGCAGCCCCCCAACAGATACGCAGTATTTT. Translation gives CASSPPTDTQYF.

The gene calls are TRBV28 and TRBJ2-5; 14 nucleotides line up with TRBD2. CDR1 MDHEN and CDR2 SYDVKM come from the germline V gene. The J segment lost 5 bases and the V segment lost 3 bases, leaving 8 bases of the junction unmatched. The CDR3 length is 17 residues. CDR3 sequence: CASSFPTGLAGGETQYF. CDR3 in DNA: TGTGCCAGCAGTTTTCCTACCGGACTAGCGGGGGGTGAGACCCAGTACTTC.

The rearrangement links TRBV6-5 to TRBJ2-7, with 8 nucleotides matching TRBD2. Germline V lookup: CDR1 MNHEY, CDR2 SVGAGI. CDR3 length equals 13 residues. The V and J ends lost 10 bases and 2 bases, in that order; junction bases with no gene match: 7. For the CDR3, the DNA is TGTGCCACCACAATAGCGGGAACCTACGAGCAGTACTTC. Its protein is CATTIAGTYEQYF.

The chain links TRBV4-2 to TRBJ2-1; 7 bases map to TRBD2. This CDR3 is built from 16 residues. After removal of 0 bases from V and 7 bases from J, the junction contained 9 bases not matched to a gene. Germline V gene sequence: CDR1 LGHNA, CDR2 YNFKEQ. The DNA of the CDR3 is TGTGCCAGCAGCCAAGACATCAGCGGGGCTCGAAATGAGCAGTTCTTC. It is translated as CASSQDISGARNEQFF.

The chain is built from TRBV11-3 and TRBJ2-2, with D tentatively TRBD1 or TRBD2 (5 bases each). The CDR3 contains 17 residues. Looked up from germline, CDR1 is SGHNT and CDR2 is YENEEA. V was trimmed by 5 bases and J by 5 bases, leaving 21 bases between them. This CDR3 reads CASSAQTGASGTGELFF. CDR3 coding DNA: TGTGCCAGCAGCGCCCAGACCGGGGCCTCGGGGACCGGGGAGCTGTTTTTT. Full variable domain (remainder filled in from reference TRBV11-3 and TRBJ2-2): EAGVVQSPRYKIIEKKQPVAFWCNPISGHNTLYWYLQNLGQGPELLIRYENEEAVDDSQLPKDRFSAERLKGVDSTLKIQPAELGDSAVYLCASSAQTGASGTGELFFGEGSRLTVL.

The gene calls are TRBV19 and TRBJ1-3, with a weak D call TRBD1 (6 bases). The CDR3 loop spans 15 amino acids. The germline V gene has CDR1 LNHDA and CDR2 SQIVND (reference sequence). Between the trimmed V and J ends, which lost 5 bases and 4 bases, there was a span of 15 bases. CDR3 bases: TGTGCCAGTAGTCCCCGGGCAGGGGCCGGAAACACCATATATTTT. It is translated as CASSPRAGAGNTIYF. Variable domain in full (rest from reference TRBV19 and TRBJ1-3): DGGITQSPKYLFRKEGQNVTLSCEQNLNHDAMYWYRQDPGQGLRLIYYSQIVNDFQKGDIAEGYSVSREKKESFPLTVTSAQKNPTAFYLCASSPRAGAGNTIYFGEGSWLTVV.

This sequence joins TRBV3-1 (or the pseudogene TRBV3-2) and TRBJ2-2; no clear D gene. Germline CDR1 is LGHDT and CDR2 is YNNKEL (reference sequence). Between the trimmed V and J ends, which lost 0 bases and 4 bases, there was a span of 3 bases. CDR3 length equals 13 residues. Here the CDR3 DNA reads TGTGCCAGCAGCCAAGAGATCACCGGGGAGCTGTTTTTT. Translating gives CASSQEITGELFF.

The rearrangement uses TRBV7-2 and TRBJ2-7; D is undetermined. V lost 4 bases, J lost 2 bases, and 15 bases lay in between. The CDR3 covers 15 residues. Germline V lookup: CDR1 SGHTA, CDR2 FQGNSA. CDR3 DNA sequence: TGTGCCAGCAGCTCCCGTTGGCTGCGAACCTACGAGCAGTACTTC. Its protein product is CASSSRWLRTYEQYF.

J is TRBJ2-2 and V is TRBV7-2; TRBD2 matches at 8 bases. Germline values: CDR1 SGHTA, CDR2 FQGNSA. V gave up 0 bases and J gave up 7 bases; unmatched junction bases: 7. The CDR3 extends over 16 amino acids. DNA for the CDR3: TGTGCCAGCAGCTTAGCCAGCGGGGGCCGAATCGGGGAGCTGTTTTTT. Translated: CASSLASGGRIGELFF.

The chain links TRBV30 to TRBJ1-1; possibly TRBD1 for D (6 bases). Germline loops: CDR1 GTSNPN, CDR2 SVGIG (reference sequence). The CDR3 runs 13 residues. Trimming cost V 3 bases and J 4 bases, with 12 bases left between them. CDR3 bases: TGTGCCTGGAGGGTAGGGGGACGCACTGAAGCTTTCTTT. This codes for CAWRVGGRTEAFF.

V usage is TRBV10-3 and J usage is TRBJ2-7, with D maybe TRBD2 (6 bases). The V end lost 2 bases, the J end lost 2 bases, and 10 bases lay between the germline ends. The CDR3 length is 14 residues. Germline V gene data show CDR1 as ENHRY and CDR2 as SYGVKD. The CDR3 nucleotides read TGTGCCATCAGTGAGGGTCCGGGGGCCTACGAGCAGTACTTC. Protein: CAISEGPGAYEQYF.

Here the CDR3 DNA reads TGCAGCGTTGGGGAAGGGGGGCGGCAGCCCCAGCATTTT. Translated, it gives CSVGEGGRQPQHF. This chain connects TRBV29-1 to TRBJ1-5; D is perhaps TRBD1 (6 bases). Germline-derived CDR1 and CDR2 are SQVTM and ANQGSEA. This CDR3 is built from 13 residues. The ends were cut back, 4 bases at V and 7 bases at J, with 14 bases in the middle.

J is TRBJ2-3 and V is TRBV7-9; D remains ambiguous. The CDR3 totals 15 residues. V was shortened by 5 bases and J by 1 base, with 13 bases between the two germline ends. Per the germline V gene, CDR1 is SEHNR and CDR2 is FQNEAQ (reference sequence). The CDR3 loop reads CASSKNRVGTDTQYF. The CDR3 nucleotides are TGTGCCAGCAGCAAGAATCGTGTGGGCACAGATACGCAGTATTTT.

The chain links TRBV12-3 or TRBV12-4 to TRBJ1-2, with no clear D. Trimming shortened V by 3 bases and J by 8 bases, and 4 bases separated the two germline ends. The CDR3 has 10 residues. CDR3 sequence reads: CASSLGGYTF. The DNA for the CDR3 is TGTGCCAGCAGTTTGGGGGGCTACACCTTC.

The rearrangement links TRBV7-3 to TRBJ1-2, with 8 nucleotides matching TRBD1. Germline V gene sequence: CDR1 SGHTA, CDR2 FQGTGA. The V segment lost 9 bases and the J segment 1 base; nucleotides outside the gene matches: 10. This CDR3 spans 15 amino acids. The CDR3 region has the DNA TGTGCCAGAAGAAAGACAGGGGAGATTAACTATGGCTACACCTTC. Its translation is CARRKTGEINYGYTF.

Here the CDR3 DNA reads TGTGCCAGCAGTTACTCCGAGGTAGCCCTCGGCAATGAGCAGTTCTTC. It codes for CASSYSEVALGNEQFF. This chain joins TRBV6-5 and TRBJ2-1; D ambiguous. V was clipped by 0 bases and J by 6 bases, with 15 bases between them. From germline, CDR1 is MNHEY and CDR2 SVGAGI. This CDR3 region has 16 residues.

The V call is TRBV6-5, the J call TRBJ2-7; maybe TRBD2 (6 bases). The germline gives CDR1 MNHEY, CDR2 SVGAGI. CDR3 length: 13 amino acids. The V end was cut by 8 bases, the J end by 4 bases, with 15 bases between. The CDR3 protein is CASSTGVAYEQYF. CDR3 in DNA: TGTGCCAGCTCGACGGGGGTTGCGTACGAGCAGTACTTC.

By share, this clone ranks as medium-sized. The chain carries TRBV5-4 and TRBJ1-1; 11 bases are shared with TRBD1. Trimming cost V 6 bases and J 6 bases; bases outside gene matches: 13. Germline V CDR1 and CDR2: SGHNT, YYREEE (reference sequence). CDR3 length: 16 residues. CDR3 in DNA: TGTGCCAGCAAAAGGTTCCGGGACAGGGGGATATCTGAAGCTTTCTTT. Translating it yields CASKRFRDRGISEAFF.

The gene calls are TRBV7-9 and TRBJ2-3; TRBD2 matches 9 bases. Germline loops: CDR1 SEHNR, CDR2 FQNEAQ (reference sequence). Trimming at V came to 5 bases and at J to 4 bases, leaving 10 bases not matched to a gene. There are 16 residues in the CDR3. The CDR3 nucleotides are TGTGCCAGCAGCCAGCGGTTTAGCGGGGGTGCAGATACGCAGTATTTT. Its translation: CASSQRFSGGADTQYF. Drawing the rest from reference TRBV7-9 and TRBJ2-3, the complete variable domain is DTGVSQNPRHKITKRGQNVTFRCDPISEHNRLYWYRQTLGQGPEFLTYFQNEAQLEKSRLLSDRFSAERPKGSFSTLEIQRTEQGDSAMYLCASSQRFSGGADTQYFGPGTRLTVL.

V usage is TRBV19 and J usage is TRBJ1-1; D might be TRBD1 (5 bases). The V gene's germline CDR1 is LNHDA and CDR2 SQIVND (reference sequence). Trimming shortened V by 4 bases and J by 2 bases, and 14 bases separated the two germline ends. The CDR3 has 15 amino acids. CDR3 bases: TGTGCCAGTAGTACCCGACAGATAGAAAACACTGAAGCTTTCTTT. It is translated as CASSTRQIENTEAFF.

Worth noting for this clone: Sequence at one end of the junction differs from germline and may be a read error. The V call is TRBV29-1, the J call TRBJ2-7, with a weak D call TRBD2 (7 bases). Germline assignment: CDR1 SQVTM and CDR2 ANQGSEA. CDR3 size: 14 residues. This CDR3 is CSLDGGGGTYEQYF. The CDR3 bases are TGCAGCCTTGATGGGGGAGGGGGAACCTACGAGCAGTACTTC.

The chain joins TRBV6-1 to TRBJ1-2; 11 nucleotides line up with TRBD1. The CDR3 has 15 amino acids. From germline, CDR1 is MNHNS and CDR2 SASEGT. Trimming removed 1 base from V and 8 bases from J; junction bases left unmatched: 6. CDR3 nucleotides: TGTGCCAGCAGTGAAGGGGACAGGGGGTGGGCAGGCTACACCTTC. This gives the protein CASSEGDRGWAGYTF.

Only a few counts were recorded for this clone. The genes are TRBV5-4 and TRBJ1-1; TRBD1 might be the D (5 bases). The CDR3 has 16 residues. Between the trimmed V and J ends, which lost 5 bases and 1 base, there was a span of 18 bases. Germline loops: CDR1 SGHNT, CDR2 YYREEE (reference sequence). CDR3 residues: CASSAGGRQGNTEAFF. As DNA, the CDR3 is TGTGCCAGCAGTGCGGGGGGGAGGCAGGGGAACACTGAAGCTTTCTTT. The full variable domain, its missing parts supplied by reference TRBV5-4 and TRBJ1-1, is ETGVTQSPTHLIKTRGQQVTLRCSSQSGHNTVSWYQQALGQGPQFIFQYYREEENGRGNFPPRFSGLQFPNYSSELNVNALELDDSALYLCASSAGGRQGNTEAFFGQGTRLTVV.

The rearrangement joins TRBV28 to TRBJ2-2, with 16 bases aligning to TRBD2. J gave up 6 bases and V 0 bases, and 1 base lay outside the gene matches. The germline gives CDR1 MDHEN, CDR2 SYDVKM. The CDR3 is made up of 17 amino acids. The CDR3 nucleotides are TGTGCCAGCAGTTTATGGGGACTAGCGGGGGGGCCCGGGGAGCTGTTTTTT. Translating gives CASSLWGLAGGPGELFF.

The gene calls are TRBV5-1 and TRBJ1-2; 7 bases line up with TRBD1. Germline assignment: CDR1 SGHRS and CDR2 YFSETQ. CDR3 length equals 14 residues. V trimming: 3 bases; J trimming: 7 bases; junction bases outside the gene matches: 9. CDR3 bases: TGCGCCAGCAGCTCCGCCGACAGGGTGGGTGGCTACACCTTC. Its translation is CASSSADRVGGYTF.

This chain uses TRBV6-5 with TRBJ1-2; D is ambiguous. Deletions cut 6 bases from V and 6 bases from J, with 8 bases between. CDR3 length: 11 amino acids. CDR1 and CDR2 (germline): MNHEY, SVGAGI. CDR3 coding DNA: TGTGCCAGCAGAAAAATCCATGGCTACACCTTC. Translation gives CASRKIHGYTF.